This T cell receptor beta chain originates from a study of human T cells and chemical hapten exposure. In the study overall: Per-sample TCR yield variation was attributed mainly to small pooled library volume differences.

Time point noted: patch test 1, 2 weeks after DPC sensitization. Indicated treatment: therapeutic diphenylcyclopropenone sensitization with weekly scalp DPC. Blood, whole and unfractionated, served as the source for total RNA extraction. This CDR3 has 18 amino acids. The V gene lost 2 bases and the J gene lost 1 base, with 18 bases spanning the gap. Per germline, CDR1 ENHRY and CDR2 SYGVKD. Using its own MiXCR run on the RACE reads, TCRdb lists one record per CDR3 protein. The sample gives 40,000 to 50,000 distinct CDR3 sequences, 4% of which show up once; around 26% is in the top ten. This clonotype occurred a few times.

The source is a man aged 50 to 60 with alopecia areata. Some clones in this sample may be carry-over from other donors' samples. The sequenced sample was whole blood, obtained in connection with sensitization to the hapten diphenylcyclopropenone (DPC). The genes are TRBV10-3 and TRBJ2-4; a weak D match, TRBD1 (6 bases). For the CDR3, the DNA is TGTGCCATCAGTGAGGTCCCCCCAGGGGAACGGGCCAAAAACATTCAGTACTTC. Encoded protein: CAISEVPPGERAKNIQYF.